This passage covers 31 T cell receptor beta chains from one sample sequenced in a study of Ad26.COV2.S vaccination and SARS-CoV-2 variants (dated by TCRdb to the early 2020s). Library prep was done by the immunoSEQ multiplex PCR assay. The immuneACCESS repertoire file appears here via TCRdb, limited to in-frame rearrangements. These files lack a portion of the clones; in checked studies, under half of the deficit traces to unresolved V genes, and the cause of the others is not known. The sample table records about 480,000 clones; approximately 88% of these occur just once. Around 13% of the sample is in the top ten clones. The sample's treatment or condition label is to be understood as: roughly 19 received Ad26.COV2.S at low or high dose, single or two shots; 5 received placebo; per-sample allocation not given. For vaccine and placebo recipients, repertoires were sequenced using samples collected on day 63 after the first injection.

Sequencing was performed on peripheral blood, taken in a trial of Ad26.COV2.S vaccine versus placebo. These TCRs come from a person aged 18 to 59 who received the Ad26.COV2.S COVID-19 vaccine or a placebo.

This chain links TRBV6-6 with TRBJ1-1, with D possibly TRBD1 on 6 matching bases. Germline assignment: CDR1 MNHNY and CDR2 SVGAGI (reference sequence). The CDR3 is made up of 13 amino acids. Trimming took 6 bases from V and 6 from J, leaving 14 bases between them. The CDR3 nucleotides are TGTGCCAGCAGAGGCAGGGGTTCCCCTGAAGCTTTCTTT. As protein: CASRGRGSPEAFF.

The V and J genes are TRBV2 and TRBJ1-6; 7 positions agree with TRBD1. The V segment lost 3 bases and the J segment 10 bases; nucleotides outside the gene matches: 9. This CDR3 is built from 15 residues. Germline CDR1 SNHLY, CDR2 FYNNEI. The CDR3 region is CASSDPGTVKSPLHF. CDR3 DNA: TGTGCCAGCAGTGACCCCGGGACAGTCAAGTCACCCCTCCACTTT.

The rearrangement links TRBV30 to TRBJ2-2; D tentatively fits TRBD1 or TRBD2 (5 bases each). Germline loops: CDR1 GTSNPN, CDR2 SVGIG (reference sequence). The V and J ends lost 2 bases and 7 bases respectively, with 11 bases between them. The CDR3 contains 13 residues. CDR3 loop: CAWSWGTGGELFF. The DNA for the CDR3 is TGTGCCTGGAGTTGGGGGACCGGCGGGGAGCTGTTTTTT. Drawing the rest from reference TRBV30 and TRBJ2-2, the complete variable domain is SQTIHQWPATLVQPVGSPLSLECTVEGTSNPNLYWYRQAAGRGLQLLFYSVGIGQISSEVPQNLSASRPQDRQFILSSKKLLLSDSGFYLCAWSWGTGGELFFGEGSRLTVL.

Notes on this clone: With a much larger clone just one base away, this may be a read error. Other DNA sequences from this sample encode an identical CDR3 as well. V is TRBV28 and J is TRBJ2-1; perhaps TRBD1 as D (5 bases). Germline-derived CDR1 and CDR2 are MDHEN and SYDVKM. The CDR3 has 13 residues. Trimming shortened V by 6 bases and J by 1 base, and 7 bases separated the two germline ends. The CDR3 bases are TGTGCCAGCAGCCCAGGGTCCTACAATGAGCAGTTCTTC. This gives the protein CASSPGSYNEQFF.

V gene TRBV6-2 or TRBV6-3 combines with J gene TRBJ1-2, with D hard to call. V lost 4 bases and J 4 bases, leaving 13 bases between the germline ends. This CDR3 comprises 14 residues. CDR1 is MNHEY and CDR2 is SVGEGT in the germline V gene. The CDR3 DNA is TGTGCCAGCAGTTTTTCGGACGTCTTCTATGGCTACACCTTC. Translating gives CASSFSDVFYGYTF.

This clone has only one observation. This chain joins TRBV7-8 and TRBJ1-6; no reliable D call. The CDR3 length is 15 residues. Per germline, CDR1 SGHVS and CDR2 FQNEAQ. Trimming left V 5 bases short and J 6 bases short, with 14 bases between. Written as DNA, the CDR3 is TGTGCCAGCAGCACAGCGCTCGGCCCTAATTCACCCCTCCACTTT. It is translated as CASSTALGPNSPLHF.

A note on this clone: At the DNA level, this CDR3 is encoded by other sequences in the same sample as well. This rearrangement joins TRBV9 to TRBJ2-3; 10 positions match TRBD2. Germline CDR1 SGDLS, CDR2 YYNGEE. This CDR3 has 15 amino acids. J gave up 2 bases and V 1 base, and 1 base lay outside the gene matches. The CDR3 spells CASSVLAGDTDTQYF. The DNA of the CDR3 is TGTGCCAGCAGCGTACTAGCGGGAGACACAGATACGCAGTATTTT.

This chain uses TRBV20-1 with TRBJ1-1; the D is unclear. The V gene's germline CDR1 is DFQATT and CDR2 SNEGSKA (reference sequence). Trimming stripped 1 base from V and 11 bases from J, with 11 bases between. CDR3 length equals 11 residues. This CDR3 reads CSARVLGWAFF. CDR3 nucleotide sequence: TGCAGTGCTAGAGTTTTGGGATGGGCTTTCTTT.

A single count supports this clone. This chain joins TRBV10-1 and TRBJ1-2; the D is unclear. The CDR3 length is 14 residues. CDR1 and CDR2 (germline): WNHNN, SYGVQD (reference sequence). V lost 4 bases and J 0 bases, leaving 9 bases between the germline ends. The CDR3 is CASSALEANYGYTF. CDR3 coding DNA: TGCGCCAGCAGTGCGCTGGAAGCTAACTATGGCTACACCTTC.

V is TRBV5-8 and J is TRBJ2-7; the match to TRBD2 covers 8 bases. This CDR3 has 15 amino acids. Germline lookup yields CDR1 SGHTS and CDR2 YDEGEE. Losses at the gene ends were 5 bases for V and 0 bases for J; bases not matched to a gene: 7. Here the CDR3 reads CASRPSGGGSYEQYF. CDR3 nucleotide sequence: TGTGCCAGCAGACCCTCCGGGGGGGGCTCCTACGAGCAGTACTTC.

The chain recombines TRBV5-6 with TRBJ2-1; TRBD1 aligns across 8 bases. V gave up 5 bases and J gave up 5 bases; unmatched junction bases: 9. Germline V gene lookup returns CDR1 SGHDT and CDR2 YYEEEE. CDR3 length: 15 amino acids. DNA of the CDR3: TGTGCCAGCAGTCGGAGGACAGGGAGGAACAATGAGCAGTTCTTC. Translating gives CASSRRTGRNNEQFF.

The chain recombines TRBV5-4 with TRBJ1-1; a weak D match, TRBD1 (6 bases). V was pared by 0 bases and J by 3 bases, with 12 bases between. The germline CDR1 and CDR2 sequences are SGHNT and YYREEE (reference sequence). The length of the CDR3 is 15 residues. In DNA, the CDR3 is TGTGCCAGCAGCTTGGGGAAGGGGGGGTACACTGAAGCTTTCTTT. Translating it yields CASSLGKGGYTEAFF. The variable domain in full, completed from reference TRBV5-4 and TRBJ1-1, reads ETGVTQSPTHLIKTRGQQVTLRCSSQSGHNTVSWYQQALGQGPQFIFQYYREEENGRGNFPPRFSGLQFPNYSSELNVNALELDDSALYLCASSLGKGGYTEAFFGQGTRLTVV.

This chain connects TRBV11-3 to TRBJ2-3; 13 bases align to TRBD2. With V trimmed by 1 base and J by 6 bases, 7 bases remained unmatched. CDR1 and CDR2 from the germline V gene are SGHNT and YENEEA. The CDR3 loop spans 17 amino acids. The CDR3 DNA is TGTGCCAGCAGCTTAGGGGGACTAGCGGGGCTCACGGATACGCAGTATTTT. Protein: CASSLGGLAGLTDTQYF. Complete variable domain (other parts from reference TRBV11-3 and TRBJ2-3): EAGVVQSPRYKIIEKKQPVAFWCNPISGHNTLYWYLQNLGQGPELLIRYENEEAVDDSQLPKDRFSAERLKGVDSTLKIQPAELGDSAVYLCASSLGGLAGLTDTQYFGPGTRLTVL.

This chain links TRBV6-5 with TRBJ2-7; D remains unclear. V lost 2 bases and J 4 bases, leaving 12 bases between the germline ends. Germline V gene lookup returns CDR1 MNHEY and CDR2 SVGAGI. The CDR3 contains 14 residues. CDR3 sequence (DNA): TGTGCCAGCAGTTACCGTGGATTAGGGTACGAGCAGTACTTC. Translating it yields CASSYRGLGYEQYF.

The gene calls are TRBV4-3 and TRBJ2-5; 12 bases agree with TRBD2. The V segment lost 5 bases and the J segment 5 bases; nucleotides outside the gene matches: 6. Germline CDR1 reads LGHNA; CDR2 reads YSLEER. The CDR3 length is 15 residues. The CDR3 spells CASSSSTSGSETQYF. CDR3 nucleotide sequence: TGCGCCAGCAGCTCCTCGACTAGCGGGAGTGAGACCCAGTACTTC.

The CDR3 is CASSYPGQLSGNTIYF. Written as DNA, the CDR3 is TGTGCCAGCAGTTACCCGGGACAGCTCTCTGGAAACACCATATATTTT. This chain links TRBV6-6 with TRBJ1-3; 7 nucleotides align to TRBD1. The germline V gene encodes CDR1 MNHNY and CDR2 SVGAGI (reference sequence). This CDR3 comprises 16 residues. V trimming: 2 bases; J trimming: 0 bases; junction bases outside the gene matches: 4.

The gene calls are TRBV6-5 and TRBJ1-6, with D perhaps matching TRBD1 (5 bases). The CDR3 extends over 14 amino acids. The V end was cut by 8 bases, the J end by 10 bases, with 18 bases between. Germline CDR1 reads MNHEY; CDR2 reads SVGAGI. The CDR3 DNA is TGTGCCAGCCGCAGGGACGCTCAAAACTCACCCCTCCACTTT. Translating it yields CASRRDAQNSPLHF.

The genes are TRBV7-9 and TRBJ2-3; D unresolved. The CDR3 is 11 amino acids. The germline V gene has CDR1 SEHNR and CDR2 FQNEAQ (reference sequence). Trimming removed 8 bases at V and 6 bases at J, with 9 bases between. CDR3 in amino acids: CASGRVDTQYF. The DNA for the CDR3 is TGTGCCAGCGGCCGAGTGGATACGCAGTATTTT.

This clone appeared a few times. The chain couples TRBV19 to TRBJ2-1, with TRBD1 matching 7 bases. From germline, CDR1 is LNHDA and CDR2 SQIVND (reference sequence). The CDR3 sequence is 15 residues long. Trimming at V came to 5 bases and at J to 9 bases, leaving 13 bases not matched to a gene. The CDR3 region is CASSPGTDYGFEQFF. In nucleotides, the CDR3 is TGTGCCAGTAGTCCAGGGACAGACTACGGTTTTGAGCAGTTCTTC.

This clone was picked up a small number of times. V usage is TRBV9 and J usage is TRBJ2-2, with D perhaps TRBD1 (5 bases). From germline, CDR1 is SGDLS and CDR2 YYNGEE. The CDR3 runs to 14 residues. V was pared by 0 bases and J by 4 bases, with 7 bases between. The CDR3 DNA sequence: TGTGCCAGCAGCGTAGCTCAGGGCACCGGGGAGCTGTTTTTT. As protein: CASSVAQGTGELFF.

This sequence joins TRBV30 and TRBJ2-1, with D possibly being TRBD2 (6 bases). This CDR3 region has 15 residues. V was clipped by 5 bases and J by 5 bases, with 19 bases between them. CDR1 GTSNPN and CDR2 SVGIG come from the germline V gene (reference sequence). CDR3 DNA: TGTGCCTGGGGCCCCGGGGCGCTAGCGAACAATGAGCAGTTCTTC. Its protein is CAWGPGALANNEQFF.

A single count supports this clone. This chain links TRBV29-1 with TRBJ2-2; a weak D match, TRBD2 (6 bases). This CDR3 spans 13 amino acids. Germline V gene sequence: CDR1 SQVTM, CDR2 ANQGSEA. V was shortened by 4 bases and J by 7 bases, with 13 bases between the two germline ends. CDR3 nucleotide sequence: TGCAGCGTTGGGGACTCCCCCAACGGGGAGCTGTTTTTT. Its protein is CSVGDSPNGELFF.

The rearrangement uses TRBV28 and TRBJ2-7; 7 bases fit TRBD2. CDR1 MDHEN and CDR2 SYDVKM come from the germline V gene. The CDR3 has 14 amino acids. J gave up 3 bases and V 5 bases, and 7 bases lay outside the gene matches. The CDR3 sequence is CASSQWGLYYEQYF. The CDR3 DNA reads TGTGCCAGCAGTCAATGGGGACTATACTACGAGCAGTACTTC.

CDR3 sequence: CASSQPLKEESSYEQYF. The CDR3 coding sequence is TGCGCCAGCAGTCAGCCCTTGAAGGAGGAGAGCTCCTACGAGCAGTACTTC. The chain joins TRBV23-1 to TRBJ2-7, with D perhaps TRBD2 (5 bases). TRBV23-1 is an open reading frame, and its role is uncertain. The V and J ends lost 3 bases and 0 bases respectively, with 18 bases between them. The CDR3 runs to 17 residues.

The J gene is TRBJ1-5, the V gene TRBV28, with 8 bases aligning to TRBD1. The trim removed 6 bases at V and 6 bases at J, leaving 10 bases unmatched. Germline CDR1 is MDHEN and CDR2 is SYDVKM. The CDR3 runs to 15 residues. CDR3 DNA sequence: TGTGCCAGCAGACTTCAGGGGGCGAAGGGTCAGCCCCAGCATTTT. This translates into CASRLQGAKGQPQHF.

In regard to this clone: This sample includes further DNA sequences coding for the same CDR3. The chain combines TRBV7-2 with TRBJ1-1; TRBD1 agrees at 7 bases. CDR1 SGHTA and CDR2 FQGNSA come from the germline V gene. The length of the CDR3 is 13 residues. V lost 0 bases to trimming and J lost 5 bases; unmatched junction nucleotides: 0. The CDR3 here is CASSLARGTEAFF. In DNA, the CDR3 is TGTGCCAGCAGCTTAGCCAGGGGGACTGAAGCTTTCTTT.

The chain is built from TRBV11-2 and TRBJ2-7, with TRBD2 identical over 16 bases. This CDR3 region has 19 residues. V was clipped by 2 bases and J by 2 bases; unmatched bases: 9. The germline gives CDR1 SGHAT, CDR2 FQNNGV. DNA for the CDR3: TGTGCCAGCAGCTTACTGCCGGGACTAGCGGGAGGGCGTACCTACGAGCAGTACTTC. As protein: CASSLLPGLAGGRTYEQYF.

The rearrangement joins TRBV14 to TRBJ1-1; perhaps TRBD1 as D (5 bases). Germline V gene lookup returns CDR1 SGHDN and CDR2 FVKESK. The CDR3 loop spans 16 amino acids. V lost 4 bases, J lost 0 bases, and 15 bases lay in between. Here the CDR3 reads CASSPARWGMNTEAFF. As DNA, the CDR3 is TGTGCCAGCAGCCCAGCCCGATGGGGCATGAACACTGAAGCTTTCTTT.

This clone was seen just once. The chain links TRBV7-9 to TRBJ2-5; a weak D match, TRBD1 (6 bases). The V end lost 5 bases, the J end lost 0 bases, and 13 bases lay between the germline ends. The CDR3 spans 15 residues. CDR1 is SEHNR and CDR2 is FQNEAQ in the germline V gene (reference sequence). The CDR3 DNA is TGTGCCAGCAGCGCCCGGGACACCTACCAAGAGACCCAGTACTTC. Amino acid sequence: CASSARDTYQETQYF.

The rearrangement joins TRBV7-9 to TRBJ2-1; TRBD2 agrees at 10 bases. The V and J ends lost 3 bases and 8 bases, in that order; junction bases with no gene match: 10. This CDR3 comprises 16 residues. In germline, CDR1 is SEHNR, CDR2 FQNEAQ (reference sequence). Here the CDR3 DNA reads TGTGCCAGCAGCTTGGGGACTAGCGCCGGATTCGATGAGCAGTTCTTC. It specifies CASSLGTSAGFDEQFF.

The chain uses TRBV6-5 and TRBJ2-7; D remains unclear. Germline V gene sequence: CDR1 MNHEY, CDR2 SVGAGI. V was trimmed by 5 bases and J by 4 bases, leaving 9 bases between them. The CDR3 contains 12 residues. The CDR3 region has the DNA TGTGCCAGCAGTCCCCGGCCGTACGAGCAGTACTTC. Protein product: CASSPRPYEQYF.